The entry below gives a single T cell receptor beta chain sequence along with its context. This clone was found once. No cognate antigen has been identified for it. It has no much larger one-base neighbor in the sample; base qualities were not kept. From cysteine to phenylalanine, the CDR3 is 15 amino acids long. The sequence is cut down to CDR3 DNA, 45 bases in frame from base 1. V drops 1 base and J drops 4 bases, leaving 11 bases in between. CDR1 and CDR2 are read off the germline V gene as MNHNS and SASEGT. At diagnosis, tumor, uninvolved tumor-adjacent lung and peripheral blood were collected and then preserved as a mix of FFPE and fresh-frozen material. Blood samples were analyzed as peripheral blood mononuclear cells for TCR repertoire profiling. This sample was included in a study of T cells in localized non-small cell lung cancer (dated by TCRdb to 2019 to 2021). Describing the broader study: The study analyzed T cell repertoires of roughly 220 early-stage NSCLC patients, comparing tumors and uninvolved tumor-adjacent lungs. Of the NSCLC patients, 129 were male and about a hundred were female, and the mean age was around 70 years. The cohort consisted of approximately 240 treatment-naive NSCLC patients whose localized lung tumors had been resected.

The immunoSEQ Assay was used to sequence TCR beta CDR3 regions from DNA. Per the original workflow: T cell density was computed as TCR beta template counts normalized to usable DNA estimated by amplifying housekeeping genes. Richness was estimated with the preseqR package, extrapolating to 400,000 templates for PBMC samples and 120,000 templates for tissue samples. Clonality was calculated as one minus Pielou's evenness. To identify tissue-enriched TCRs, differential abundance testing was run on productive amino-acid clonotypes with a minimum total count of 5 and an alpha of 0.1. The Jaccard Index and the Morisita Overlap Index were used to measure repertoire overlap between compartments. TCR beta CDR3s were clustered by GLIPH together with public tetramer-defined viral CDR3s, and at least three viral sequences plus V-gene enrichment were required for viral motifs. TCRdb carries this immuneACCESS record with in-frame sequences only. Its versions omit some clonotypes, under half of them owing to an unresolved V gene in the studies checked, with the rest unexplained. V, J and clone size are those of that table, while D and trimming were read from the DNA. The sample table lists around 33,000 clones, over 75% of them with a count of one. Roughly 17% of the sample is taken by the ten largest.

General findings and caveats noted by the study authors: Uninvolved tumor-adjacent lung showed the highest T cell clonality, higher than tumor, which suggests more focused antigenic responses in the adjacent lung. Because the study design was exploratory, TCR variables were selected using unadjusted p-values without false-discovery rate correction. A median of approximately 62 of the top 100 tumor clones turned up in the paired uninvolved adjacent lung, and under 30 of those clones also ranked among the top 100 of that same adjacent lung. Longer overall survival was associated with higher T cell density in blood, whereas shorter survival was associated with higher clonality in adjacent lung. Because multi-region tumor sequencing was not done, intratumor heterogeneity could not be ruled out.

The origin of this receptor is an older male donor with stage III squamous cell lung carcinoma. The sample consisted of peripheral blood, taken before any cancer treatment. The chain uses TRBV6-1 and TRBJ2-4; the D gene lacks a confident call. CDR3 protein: CASSEEGQLKNIQYF. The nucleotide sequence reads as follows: TGTGCCAGCAGTGAAGAAGGGCAGCTGAAAAACATTCAGTACTTC.